This T cell receptor beta chain derives from a study of beta chain features in type 1 diabetes. Study-wide results and limits: Moderate yet significant TCRB CDR3 shortening was seen in Type 1 diabetes patients in all four CD4+ subsets. In comparison with healthy donors, patients had naive, central memory and Treg TCRB repertoires that appeared more similar. HLA influence on TCRB rearrangement stayed unresolved here.

Germline values: CDR1 SGHAT, CDR2 FQDESV (reference sequence). The CDR3 is 16 amino acids. Germline trimming cut 4 bases from V and 5 bases from J; bases unmatched to any gene: 4. Expressed TCRB transcripts got sequenced, as all isolated RNA was reverse transcribed. Millions of reads, on average, came from each naive, central memory and regulatory T cell sample. Using immunoSEQ multiplex PCR, the repertoire was profiled, and TCRdb retains in-frame clones only, with some absent. This sample has about 150,000 clones; less than 9.5% occur once, and the top ten carry 0.65%. This clone was seen a few times. The antigen is unknown.

This TCR was recovered from a man between 18 and 29 years old in good health. V and J are TRBV11-1 and TRBJ2-2; 13 positions match TRBD2. Sequences were obtained from central memory CD4+ T cells from blood. CDR3 coding DNA: TGTGCCAGCAGCTCTTGGACTAGCGGGAGTACCGGGGAGCTGTTTTTT. Translating it yields CASSSWTSGSTGELFF.